The rows below give T cell receptor beta chains drawn from one sample of a study of naive and memory T cell subsets. TCRdb passed the UMI-ligation and nested PCR reads through MiXCR, listing each CDR3 protein once. In the table there are approximately 22,000 distinct CDR3 sequences, approximately 5.7% of which are singletons. The material sequenced was skin, taken from a tuberculin skin test site. These receptors came from an adult in good health. Both conserved end residues are part of each CDR3. A D gene is named only where the DNA matches it firmly. The size of a clone is reported for some rows only, either as once, few or many, or as a class for expanded clones.

abundance	j_gene	v_gene	d_gene	CDR3aa	CDR3nt
.	TRBJ2-2	TRBV19	.	CASSTFDSTGELFF	TGTGCCAGTAGTACCTTCGACTCCACCGGGGAGCTGTTTTTT
few	TRBJ1-2	TRBV2	.	CASSEVGNYGYTF	TGTGCCAGCAGTGAGGTCGGAAACTATGGCTACACCTTC
few	TRBJ1-2	TRBV9	.	CASSPGDISTYGYTF	TGTGCCAGCAGCCCCGGGGACATTTCCACCTATGGCTACACCTTC
large	TRBJ2-7	TRBV27	.	CASEGVPGGEQYF	TGTGCCAGCGAAGGGGTTCCGGGTGGCGAGCAGTACTTC
few	TRBJ1-3	TRBV20-1	.	CSAIASASGNTIYF	TGCAGTGCTATAGCCTCCGCCTCTGGAAACACCATATATTTT
.	TRBJ2-7	TRBV19	TRBD2	CASSIFLAGVEEQYF	TGTGCCAGTAGTATCTTCCTAGCGGGAGTAGAGGAGCAGTACTTC
few	TRBJ1-1	TRBV6-2/TRBV6-3	TRBD1	CASRTETGVGTEAFF	TGTGCCAGCAGGACCGAAACAGGGGTCGGAACTGAAGCTTTCTTT
few	TRBJ2-5	TRBV18	.	CASSPEQETQYF	TGTGCCAGCTCACCGGAGCAAGAGACCCAGTACTTC
many	TRBJ2-3	TRBV12-3/TRBV12-4	.	CASSLGLDTQYF	TGTGCCAGCAGTCTAGGATTAGATACGCAGTATTTT
many	TRBJ2-2	TRBV28	.	CASSFSRGHYLNTGELFF	TGTGCCAGCAGTTTTAGCAGGGGCCATTACCTGAACACCGGGGAGCTGTTTTTT
.	TRBJ2-5	TRBV3-1	.	CASSQGNSYQETQYF	TGTGCCAGCAGCCAAGGGAATTCGTACCAAGAGACCCAGTACTTC
few	TRBJ2-7	TRBV6-2/TRBV6-3	.	CASSYGQGRYEQYF	TGTGCCAGCAGTTACGGGCAGGGAAGGTACGAGCAGTACTTC
.	TRBJ1-2	TRBV9	.	CASSGGFNYGYTF	TGTGCCAGCAGCGGAGGGTTTAACTATGGCTACACCTTC
many	TRBJ1-1	TRBV30	.	CAWSDEFEAFF	TGTGCCTGGAGTGACGAGTTTGAAGCTTTCTTT
many	TRBJ2-3	TRBV7-2	.	CASSLRVGTDTQYF	TGTGCCAGCAGCCTCAGGGTGGGCACAGATACGCAGTATTTT